This T cell receptor (beta chain) was recorded in a study of identical twins (dated by TCRdb to the mid-2010s). Describing the broader study: The study deep-sequenced TCR alpha and beta repertoires from monozygotic twins, unrelated adults of various ages and cord blood to test whether fetal clonotypes persist. Replicate twin experiments were performed at different times using different library preparation protocols to rule out contamination.

Every donor was a healthy Caucasian. Three pairs of female monozygotic twins, all aged about 18 to 30 years, made up the twin cohort. RNA for TCR libraries was isolated from peripheral blood mononuclear cells. This clonotype has at least ten counts. Its binding antigen is unknown. One end of the junction is discordant with germline, which a read error may explain. The library was built by means of 5' RACE. TCRdb records Illumina HiSeq 2000 as the sequencer. A universal primer binding site was introduced by template switching, and a unique molecular identifier was present in the final cDNA, enabling accurate counting of TCR cDNA molecules. Specific primers in the conserved constant-segment region were used to synthesize first-strand cDNA for the TCR alpha and beta chains. Each cDNA library was double barcoded, with a SMART-Mk sample barcode plus Illumina barcodes, to control for contamination. TruSeq adapter sequences, together with Illumina sample barcodes, were added in two successive PCR steps. The Illumina HiSeq platform was used with custom primers to sequence TCR alpha and beta cDNA libraries. Per the original workflow: Raw reads were processed with MiGEC to extract unique molecular identifiers, and MiXCR was used to determine CDR3 positions. For each individual, recombination models were inferred using an EM algorithm with the repgenHMM and IGoR tools. The analysis of shared clonotypes was done with the tcR package in R, with sharing normalized by the product of cloneset sizes. To study raw recombination free of thymic and clonal selection effects, out-of-frame nonproductive sequences were analyzed. TCRdb reran the public reads through fastp at Q25 and MiXCR, keeping productive beta chains. CDR3 protein duplicates are merged, each entry listing the most common genes and DNA. These V and J calls derive from TCRdb rather than the authors' analysis. The sample includes about 700,000 distinct CDR3 sequences, with less than 10% observed a single time. Of the sample, more than 0.75% is held by the ten largest clones.

Beyond this particular receptor, the publication reports: Excess twin sharing in beta out-of-frame sequences was weaker because fewer shared sequences lowered the signal-to-noise ratio. Fewer insertions were carried by abundant cord blood beta clonotypes; a weaker similar trend was observed in young adult naive repertoires, while no such trend was observed in memory repertoires. Compared with coincidental sharing between unrelated individuals, an excess of low generation-probability sequences was observed among out-of-frame TCR alpha sequences shared between twins. Because the same donors could not be followed over many years, conclusions were based on cross-sectional statistical analysis. Invariant T cells such as MAIT and iNKT could partly confound zero-insertion analyses, although diverse VJ usage argued against such confounding for most clonotypes. In monozygotic twins, recombination models systematically underestimated out-of-frame TCR alpha sharing, but the models matched the sharing seen between unrelated individuals.

Inclusive of the bounding cysteine and phenylalanine, the CDR3 is 17 residues long. Only CDR3 DNA is held: 51 bases, read in frame from base 1. The germline V gene sets CDR1 to MGHRA and CDR2 to YSYEKL. The same data also contributed to another study, on yellow fever vaccine responses in identical twins. Reported in the second study: According to the authors, in identical twins the way T cells responded to vaccination appeared partly convergent and partly personalized. In identical twins, the study followed T cell clones that responded to the vaccine with precision.

The chain is made from TRBV4-1 and TRBJ2-2, with TRBD2 identical over 8 junction bases. This TCR derives from a woman between 18 and 29 years old in good health. The sample taken for sequencing was PBMCs. The nucleotide sequence is given as TGTGCCAGCAGCCAAGATCGGGGGGGGGCGAACACCGGGGAGCTGTTTTTT. Translated, it gives CASSQDRGGANTGELFF.